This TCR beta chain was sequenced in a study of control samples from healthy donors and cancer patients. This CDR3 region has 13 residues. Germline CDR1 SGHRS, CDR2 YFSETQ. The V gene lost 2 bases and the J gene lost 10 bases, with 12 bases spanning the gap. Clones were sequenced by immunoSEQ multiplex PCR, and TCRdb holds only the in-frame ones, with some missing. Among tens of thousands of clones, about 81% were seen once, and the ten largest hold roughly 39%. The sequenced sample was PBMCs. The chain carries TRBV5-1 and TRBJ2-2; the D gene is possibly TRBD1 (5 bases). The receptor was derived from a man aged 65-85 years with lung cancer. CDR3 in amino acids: CASSFPGLEELFF. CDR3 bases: TGCGCCAGCAGCTTCCCAGGGCTTGAGGAGCTGTTTTTT.